This TCR beta chain comes out of a study of patients and donors after allogeneic stem cell transplantation. The length of the CDR3 is 13 residues. CDR1 is SEHNR, CDR2 FQNEAQ, per germline (reference sequence). The germline V and J ends were trimmed by 5 bases and 5 bases, with 13 bases remaining between them. TCRdb called the RT-PCR reads again in MiXCR, with one record for every CDR3 protein. In the table there are some 960,000 distinct CDR3 sequences, over 15% of which are singletons. The rearrangement links TRBV7-9 to TRBJ2-7; D is perhaps TRBD1 (5 bases). The clonotype comes from a human donor who was either an allogeneic HSCT recipient or a stem cell or donor lymphocyte infusion donor (not recorded which). It is not recorded whose cells these are; they may come from a transplant donor. The specimen was blood, either unsorted or a sorted T cell fraction (not recorded which). The CDR3 DNA is TGTGCCAGCAGCCCCTTTTTAGGGGACGAGCAGTACTTC. Its protein is CASSPFLGDEQYF.